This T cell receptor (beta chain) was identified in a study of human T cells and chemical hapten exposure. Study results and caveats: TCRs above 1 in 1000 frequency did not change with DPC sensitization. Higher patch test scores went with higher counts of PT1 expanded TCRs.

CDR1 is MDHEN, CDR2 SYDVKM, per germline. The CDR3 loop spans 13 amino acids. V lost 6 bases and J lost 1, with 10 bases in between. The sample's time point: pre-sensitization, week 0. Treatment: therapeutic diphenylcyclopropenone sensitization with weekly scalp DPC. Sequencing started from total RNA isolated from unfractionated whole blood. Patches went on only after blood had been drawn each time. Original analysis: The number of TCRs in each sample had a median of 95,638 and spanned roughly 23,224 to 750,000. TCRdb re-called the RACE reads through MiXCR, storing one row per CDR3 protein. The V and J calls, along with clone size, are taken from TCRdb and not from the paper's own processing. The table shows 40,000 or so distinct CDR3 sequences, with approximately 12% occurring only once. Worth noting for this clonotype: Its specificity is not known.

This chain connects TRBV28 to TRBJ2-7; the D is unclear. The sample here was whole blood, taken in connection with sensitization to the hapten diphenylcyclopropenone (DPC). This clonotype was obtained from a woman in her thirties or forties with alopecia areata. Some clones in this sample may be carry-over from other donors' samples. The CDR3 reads CASSPPGSYEQYF. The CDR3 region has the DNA TGTGCCAGCAGCCCCCCGGGTTCCTACGAGCAGTACTTC.